This TCR beta chain was obtained from a study of monozygotic twins with inflammatory bowel disease. From the 5' RACE reads, TCRdb lists one entry per CDR3 protein and no DNA. This sample's table reports some 400,000 distinct CDR3 sequences. This TCR derives from a human donor with ulcerative colitis or Crohn's disease, or a healthy co-twin of an affected twin (not recorded which). The sequenced sample consisted of blood.

The CDR3 region is CASSWGTGTNTGELFF. This chain joins TRBV5-1 and TRBJ2-2; TCRdb outputs TRBD1, but without DNA this stays unchecked. Germline V gene sequence: CDR1 SGHRS, CDR2 YFSETQ. This CDR3 is 16 amino acids long.